The clone carrying this T cell receptor (beta chain) was recorded at least ten times. Unique molecular identifiers were used in preparing the TCRbeta library. Via MiXCR, TCRdb re-called the PCR reads, giving one row per CDR3 protein. This sample has roughly 170,000 distinct CDR3 sequences, with over 5.5% found just once. The germline CDR1 and CDR2 sequences are SGHTA and FQGNSA. V was shortened by 1 base and J by 2 bases, with 3 bases between the two germline ends. The CDR3 is 13 residues long. The record originates from a study of T-cell reconstitution after alpha-beta-depleted transplantation in children.

This chain connects TRBV7-2 to TRBJ2-1; the D is unclear. The sequences come from PBMCs from the stem cell graft donor, collected from the stem cell graft. The receptor comes from a human donor who donated a stem cell graft to a child with Wiskott-Aldrich syndrome. The CDR3 here is CASSLVTYNEQFF. DNA of the CDR3: TGTGCCAGCAGCTTAGTGACCTACAATGAGCAGTTCTTC. Looking up the rest from reference TRBV7-2 and TRBJ2-1 gives the full variable domain: GAGVSQSPSNKVTEKGKDVELRCDPISGHTALYWYRQSLGQGLEFLIYFQGNSAPDKSGLPSDRFSAERTGGSVSTLTIQRTQQEDSAVYLCASSLVTYNEQFFGPGTRLTVL.